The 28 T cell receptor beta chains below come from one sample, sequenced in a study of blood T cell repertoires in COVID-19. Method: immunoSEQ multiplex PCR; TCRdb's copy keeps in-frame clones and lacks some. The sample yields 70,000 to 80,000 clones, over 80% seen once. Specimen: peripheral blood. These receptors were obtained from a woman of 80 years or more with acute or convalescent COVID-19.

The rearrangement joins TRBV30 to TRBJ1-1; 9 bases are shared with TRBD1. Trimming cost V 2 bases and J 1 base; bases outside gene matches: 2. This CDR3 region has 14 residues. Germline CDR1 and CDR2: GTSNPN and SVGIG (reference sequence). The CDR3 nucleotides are TGTGCCTGGAGTTTGGGACAGGGGAACACTGAAGCTTTCTTT. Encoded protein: CAWSLGQGNTEAFF.

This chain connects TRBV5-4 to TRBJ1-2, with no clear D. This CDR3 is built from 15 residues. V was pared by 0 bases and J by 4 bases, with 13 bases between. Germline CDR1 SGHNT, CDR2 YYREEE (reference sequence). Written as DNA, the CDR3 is TGTGCCAGCAGCTTGGCAGGCCGCTTAGGCTATGGCTACACCTTC. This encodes CASSLAGRLGYGYTF.

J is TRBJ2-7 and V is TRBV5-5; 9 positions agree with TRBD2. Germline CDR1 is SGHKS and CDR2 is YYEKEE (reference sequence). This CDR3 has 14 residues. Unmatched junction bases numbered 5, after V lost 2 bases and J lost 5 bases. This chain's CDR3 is CASSFAGGLNEQYF. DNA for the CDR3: TGTGCCAGCAGCTTTGCGGGAGGGCTCAACGAGCAGTACTTC.

The CDR3 reads CASSQIQGLHGYTF. Here the CDR3 DNA reads TGTGCCAGCAGCCAAATACAGGGATTGCATGGCTACACCTTC. The chain carries TRBV14 and TRBJ1-2, with a possible D match to TRBD1 (6 bases). The CDR3 contains 14 residues. The germline V gene has CDR1 SGHDN and CDR2 FVKESK. With 2 bases removed from V and 6 bases from J, the gap between germline ends came to 13 bases.

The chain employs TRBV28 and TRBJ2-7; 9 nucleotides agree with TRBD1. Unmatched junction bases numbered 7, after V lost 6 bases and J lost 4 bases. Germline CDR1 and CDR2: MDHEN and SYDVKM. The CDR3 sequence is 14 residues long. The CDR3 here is CASRPGTGWYEQYF. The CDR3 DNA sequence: TGTGCCAGCAGACCTGGGACAGGGTGGTACGAGCAGTACTTC.

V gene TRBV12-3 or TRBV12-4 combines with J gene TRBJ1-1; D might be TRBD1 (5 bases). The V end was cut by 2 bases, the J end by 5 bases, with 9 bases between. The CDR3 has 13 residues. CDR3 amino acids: CASSLKGDTEAFF. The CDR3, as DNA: TGTGCCAGCAGTTTAAAAGGGGATACTGAAGCTTTCTTT.

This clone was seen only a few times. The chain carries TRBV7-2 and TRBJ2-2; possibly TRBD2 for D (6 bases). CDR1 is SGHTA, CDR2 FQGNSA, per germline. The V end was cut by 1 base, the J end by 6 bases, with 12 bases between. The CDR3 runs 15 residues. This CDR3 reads CASSLVAGPAGELFF. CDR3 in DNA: TGTGCCAGCAGCTTAGTTGCGGGGCCCGCCGGGGAGCTGTTTTTT. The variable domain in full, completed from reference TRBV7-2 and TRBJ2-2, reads GAGVSQSPSNKVTEKGKDVELRCDPISGHTALYWYRQSLGQGLEFLIYFQGNSAPDKSGLPSDRFSAERTGGSVSTLTIQRTQQEDSAVYLCASSLVAGPAGELFFGEGSRLTVL.

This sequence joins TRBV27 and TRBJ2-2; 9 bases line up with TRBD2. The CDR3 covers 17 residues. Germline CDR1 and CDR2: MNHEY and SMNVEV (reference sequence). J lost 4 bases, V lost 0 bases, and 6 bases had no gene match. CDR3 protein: CASSLSLAGSRTGELFF. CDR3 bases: TGTGCCAGCAGTTTATCCCTAGCGGGGTCGCGCACCGGGGAGCTGTTTTTT.

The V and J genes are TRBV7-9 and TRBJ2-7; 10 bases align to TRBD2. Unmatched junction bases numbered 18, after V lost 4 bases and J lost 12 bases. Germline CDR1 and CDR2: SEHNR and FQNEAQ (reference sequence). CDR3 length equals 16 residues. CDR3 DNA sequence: TGTGCCAGCAGCTCCGGACTAGCGGTAAAGGGTCACACCCCGTACTTC. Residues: CASSSGLAVKGHTPYF.

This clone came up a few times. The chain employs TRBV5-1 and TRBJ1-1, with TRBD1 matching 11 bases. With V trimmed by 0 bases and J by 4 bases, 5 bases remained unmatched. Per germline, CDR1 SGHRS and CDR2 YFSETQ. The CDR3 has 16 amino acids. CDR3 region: CASSLGAGTGGTEAFF. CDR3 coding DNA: TGCGCCAGCAGCTTGGGGGCCGGGACAGGGGGCACTGAAGCTTTCTTT. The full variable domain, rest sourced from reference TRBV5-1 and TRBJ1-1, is KAGVTQTPRYLIKTRGQQVTLSCSPISGHRSVSWYQQTPGQGLQFLFEYFSETQRNKGNFPGRFSGRQFSNSRSEMNVSTLELGDSALYLCASSLGAGTGGTEAFFGQGTRLTVV.

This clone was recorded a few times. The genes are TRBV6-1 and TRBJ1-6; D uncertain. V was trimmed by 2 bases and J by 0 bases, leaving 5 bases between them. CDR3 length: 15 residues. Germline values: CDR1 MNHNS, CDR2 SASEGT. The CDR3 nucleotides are TGTGCCAGCAGTGAATCGGGCTCCTATAATTCACCCCTCCACTTT. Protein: CASSESGSYNSPLHF.

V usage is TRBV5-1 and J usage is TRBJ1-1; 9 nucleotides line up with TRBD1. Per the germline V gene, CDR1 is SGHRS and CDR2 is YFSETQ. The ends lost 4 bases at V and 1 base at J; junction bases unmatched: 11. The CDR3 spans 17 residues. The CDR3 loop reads CASSGNPQGAQNTEAFF. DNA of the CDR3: TGCGCCAGCAGCGGAAACCCACAGGGGGCCCAGAACACTGAAGCTTTCTTT.

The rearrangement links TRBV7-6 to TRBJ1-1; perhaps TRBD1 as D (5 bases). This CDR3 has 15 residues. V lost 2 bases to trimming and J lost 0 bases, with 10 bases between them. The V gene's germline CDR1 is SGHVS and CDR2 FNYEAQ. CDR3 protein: CASSLIGAMNTEAFF. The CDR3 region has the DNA TGTGCCAGCAGCTTAATAGGGGCCATGAACACTGAAGCTTTCTTT.

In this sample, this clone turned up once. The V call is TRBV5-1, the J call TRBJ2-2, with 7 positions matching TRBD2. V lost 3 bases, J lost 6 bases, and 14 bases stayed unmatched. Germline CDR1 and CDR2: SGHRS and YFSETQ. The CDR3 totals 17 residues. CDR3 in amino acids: CASSSTSITGGAGELFF. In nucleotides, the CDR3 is TGCGCCAGCAGCTCCACTAGTATAACGGGAGGCGCCGGGGAGCTGTTTTTT.

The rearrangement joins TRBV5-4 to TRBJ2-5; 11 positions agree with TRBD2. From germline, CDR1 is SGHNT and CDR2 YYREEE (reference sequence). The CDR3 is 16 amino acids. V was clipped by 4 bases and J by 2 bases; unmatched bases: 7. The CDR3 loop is CASSGGLADSQETQYF. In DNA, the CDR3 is TGTGCCAGCAGCGGGGGACTAGCGGATAGTCAAGAGACCCAGTACTTC.

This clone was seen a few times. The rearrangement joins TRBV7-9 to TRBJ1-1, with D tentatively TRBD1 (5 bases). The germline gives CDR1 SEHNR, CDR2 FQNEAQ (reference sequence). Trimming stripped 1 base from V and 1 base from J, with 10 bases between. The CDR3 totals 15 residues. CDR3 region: CASSLVRQQNTEAFF. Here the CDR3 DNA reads TGTGCCAGCAGCTTAGTAAGACAGCAGAACACTGAAGCTTTCTTT.

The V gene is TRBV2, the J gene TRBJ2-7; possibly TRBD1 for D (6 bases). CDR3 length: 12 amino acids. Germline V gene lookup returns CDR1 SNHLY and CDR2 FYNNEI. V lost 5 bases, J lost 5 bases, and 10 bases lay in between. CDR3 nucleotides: TGTGCCAGCAGTCTTACAGGGAACGAGCAGTACTTC. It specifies CASSLTGNEQYF.

CDR3 sequence: CASSQKREGRNTDTQYF. CDR3 bases: TGCGCCAGCAGCCAAAAGCGGGAGGGCCGGAACACAGATACGCAGTATTTT. This rearrangement joins TRBV5-1 to TRBJ2-3; 10 bases match TRBD2. Germline trimming cut 4 bases from V and 2 bases from J; bases unmatched to any gene: 10. The CDR3 covers 17 residues. Per the germline V gene, CDR1 is SGHRS and CDR2 is YFSETQ.

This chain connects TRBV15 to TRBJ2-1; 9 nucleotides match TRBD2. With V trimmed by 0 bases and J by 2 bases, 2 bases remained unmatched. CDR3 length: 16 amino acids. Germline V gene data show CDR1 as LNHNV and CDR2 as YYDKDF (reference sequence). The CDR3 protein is CATSREASGAYNEQFF. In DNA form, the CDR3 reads TGTGCCACCAGCAGAGAAGCTAGCGGGGCCTACAATGAGCAGTTCTTC.

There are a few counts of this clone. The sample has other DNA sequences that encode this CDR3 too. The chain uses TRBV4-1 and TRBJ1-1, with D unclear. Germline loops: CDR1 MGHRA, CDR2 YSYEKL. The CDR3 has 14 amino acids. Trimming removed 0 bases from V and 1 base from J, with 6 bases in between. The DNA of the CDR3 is TGCGCCAGCAGCCAAGATACACCGAACACTGAAGCTTTCTTT. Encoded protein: CASSQDTPNTEAFF.

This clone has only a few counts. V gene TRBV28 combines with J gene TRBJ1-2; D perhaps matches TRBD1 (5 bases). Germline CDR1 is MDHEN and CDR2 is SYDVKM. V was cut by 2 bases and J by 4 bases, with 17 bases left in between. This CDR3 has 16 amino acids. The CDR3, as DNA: TGTGCCAGCAGTTTAAAGAGGTCGGCAGGGCTCTATGGCTACACCTTC. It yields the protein CASSLKRSAGLYGYTF.

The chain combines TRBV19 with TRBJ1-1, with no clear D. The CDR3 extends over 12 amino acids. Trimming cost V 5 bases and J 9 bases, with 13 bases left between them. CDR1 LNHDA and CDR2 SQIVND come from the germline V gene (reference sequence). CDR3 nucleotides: TGTGCCAGTAGTCCCCCCGGGTCCAAAGCTTTCTTT. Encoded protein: CASSPPGSKAFF.

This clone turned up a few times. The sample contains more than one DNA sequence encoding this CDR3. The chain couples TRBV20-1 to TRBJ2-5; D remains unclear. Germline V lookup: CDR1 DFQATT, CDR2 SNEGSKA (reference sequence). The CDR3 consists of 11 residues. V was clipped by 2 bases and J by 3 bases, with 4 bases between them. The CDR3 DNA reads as TGCAGTGCTAGACCTGAAGAGACCCAGTACTTC. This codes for CSARPEETQYF.

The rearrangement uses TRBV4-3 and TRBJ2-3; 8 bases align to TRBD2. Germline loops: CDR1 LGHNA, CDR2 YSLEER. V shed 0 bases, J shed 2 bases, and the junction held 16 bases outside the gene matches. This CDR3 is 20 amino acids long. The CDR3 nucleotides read TGCGCCAGCAGCCAAGATCCAGTAGCGGGACCGGTCCTCTACACAGATACGCAGTATTTT. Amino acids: CASSQDPVAGPVLYTDTQYF.

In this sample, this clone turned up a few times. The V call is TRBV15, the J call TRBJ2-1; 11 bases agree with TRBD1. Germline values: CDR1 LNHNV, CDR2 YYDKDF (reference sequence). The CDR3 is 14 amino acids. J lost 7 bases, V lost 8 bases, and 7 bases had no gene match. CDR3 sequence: CATLPGTGGNEQFF. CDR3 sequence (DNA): TGTGCCACCCTACCCGGGACAGGGGGGAATGAGCAGTTCTTC.

The CDR3 DNA follows: TGCGCCAGCAGCCACCCGGGACAGGGCCTCTACGAGCAGTACTTC. It yields the protein CASSHPGQGLYEQYF. The rearrangement joins TRBV4-1 to TRBJ2-7; 9 bases match TRBD1. This CDR3 region has 15 residues. Germline V gene sequence: CDR1 MGHRA, CDR2 YSYEKL. The V segment lost 3 bases and the J segment 3 bases; nucleotides outside the gene matches: 6.

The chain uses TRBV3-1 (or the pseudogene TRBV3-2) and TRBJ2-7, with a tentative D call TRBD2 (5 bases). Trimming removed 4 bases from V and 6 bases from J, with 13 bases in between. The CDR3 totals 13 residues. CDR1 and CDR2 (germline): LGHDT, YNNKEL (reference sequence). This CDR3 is CASSPGVAREQYF. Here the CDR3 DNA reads TGTGCCAGCAGCCCCGGGGTTGCGCGCGAGCAGTACTTC.

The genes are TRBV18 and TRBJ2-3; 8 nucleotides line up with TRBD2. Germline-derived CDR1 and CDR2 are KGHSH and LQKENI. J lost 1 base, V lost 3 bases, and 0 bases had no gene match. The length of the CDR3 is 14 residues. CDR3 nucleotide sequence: TGTGCCAGCTCACCGACTAGCGGCACAGATACGCAGTATTTT. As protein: CASSPTSGTDTQYF.